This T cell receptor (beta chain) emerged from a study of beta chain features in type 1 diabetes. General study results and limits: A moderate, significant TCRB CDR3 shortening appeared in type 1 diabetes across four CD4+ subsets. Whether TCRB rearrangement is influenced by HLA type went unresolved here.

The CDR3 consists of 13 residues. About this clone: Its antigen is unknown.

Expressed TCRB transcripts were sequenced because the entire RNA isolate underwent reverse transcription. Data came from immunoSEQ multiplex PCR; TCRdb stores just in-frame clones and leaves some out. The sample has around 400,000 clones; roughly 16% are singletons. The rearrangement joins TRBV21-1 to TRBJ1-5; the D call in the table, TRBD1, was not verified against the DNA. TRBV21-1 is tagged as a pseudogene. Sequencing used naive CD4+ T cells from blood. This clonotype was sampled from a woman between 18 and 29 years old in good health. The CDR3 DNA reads TGTGCCAGCAGTGCGGACAACGATCAGCCCCAGCATTTT. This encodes CASSADNDQPQHF.